Listed here is a single T cell receptor (beta chain). Its antigen is not identified. The PCR contained 60 Vbeta and 13 Jbeta primers. Profiling relied on immunoSEQ multiplex PCR, and the TCRdb table lists in-frame clones only, not all of them. The data contain fewer than 200,000 clones, 75% to 85% of them singletons. These data are taken from a study of cytomegalovirus exposure and HLA in healthy donors. Findings and limits, study-wide: In most subjects, TCR beta sequences reportedly gave accurate predictions of HLA-A and HLA-B alleles.

The CDR3 loop spans 17 amino acids. The V and J genes are TRBV21-1 and TRBJ1-2; TRBD1, the D gene given by the table, was not confirmed from the DNA. TRBV21-1 is recorded as a pseudogene. Sequencing was carried out using PBMCs. The clonotype originates from a woman aged 45 to 65 in good health and CMV-seronegative. Here the CDR3 reads CASSNQGQGKIHYGYTF. In DNA, the CDR3 is TGTGCCAGCAGCAACCAAGGACAGGGCAAAATTCACTATGGCTACACCTTC.